These 22 T cell receptor beta chains came from one sample sequenced in a study of blood T cell repertoires in COVID-19. The assay was immunoSEQ multiplex PCR, and TCRdb's table has in-frame clones only and misses some. The sample has 350,000 or so clones, about nine tenths seen once. The source material was PBMCs or T cells enriched from blood (not recorded which). Receptors were obtained from a woman in her thirties who had been exposed to COVID-19.

The genes are TRBV2 and TRBJ2-7; 7 bases are shared with TRBD1. This CDR3 comprises 14 residues. The V gene end was trimmed by 5 bases and the J gene end by 1 base; junction bases not matched to a gene: 5. Germline lookup yields CDR1 SNHLY and CDR2 FYNNEI. CDR3 protein: CASSLQGTSYEQYF. As DNA, the CDR3 is TGTGCCAGCAGTCTACAGGGGACATCCTACGAGCAGTACTTC.

This sequence joins TRBV27 and TRBJ1-5; D is unresolved. V lost 5 bases, J lost 4 bases, and 15 bases lay in between. Germline CDR1 MNHEY, CDR2 SMNVEV (reference sequence). The CDR3 has 15 amino acids. CDR3 DNA: TGTGCCAGCAGTCCCTGGGAGCCTGGGAATCAGCCCCAGCATTTT. It codes for CASSPWEPGNQPQHF.

This clone was recorded once. V gene TRBV11-2 combines with J gene TRBJ1-3, with D tentatively TRBD1 (5 bases). The ends were cut back, 0 bases at V and 2 bases at J, with 8 bases in the middle. The germline V gene encodes CDR1 SGHAT and CDR2 FQNNGV. The CDR3 runs to 15 residues. CDR3 loop: CASSLEGTTGNTIYF. DNA of the CDR3: TGTGCCAGCAGCTTAGAGGGGACTACTGGAAACACCATATATTTT.

This sequence joins TRBV9 and TRBJ1-2; D might be TRBD1 (5 bases). Germline V CDR1 and CDR2: SGDLS, YYNGEE. This CDR3 contains 15 residues. V gave up 8 bases and J gave up 0 bases, with 17 bases separating them. CDR3 sequence: CASQAGAGANYGYTF. DNA for the CDR3: TGTGCCAGTCAAGCTGGGGCGGGAGCTAACTATGGCTACACCTTC.

The V call is TRBV7-8, the J call TRBJ1-1; no clear D gene. Germline V gene sequence: CDR1 SGHVS, CDR2 FQNEAQ. The V gene lost 2 bases and the J gene lost 6 bases, with 7 bases spanning the gap. The length of the CDR3 is 12 residues. The CDR3 loop is CASSLSGAEAFF. The CDR3 DNA sequence: TGTGCCAGCAGCTTATCCGGGGCTGAAGCTTTCTTT.

J is TRBJ1-1 and V is TRBV24-1, with TRBD1 matching 9 bases. Germline loops: CDR1 KGHDR, CDR2 SFDVKD. The CDR3 loop spans 14 amino acids. V gave up 4 bases and J gave up 11 bases; unmatched junction bases: 10. The CDR3 bases are TGTGCCACCAGTGACCCTTGGACAGGGGATGGGGCTTTCTTT. The encoded protein is CATSDPWTGDGAFF.

The chain couples TRBV4-1 to TRBJ2-5; perhaps TRBD1 as D (5 bases). Per germline, CDR1 MGHRA and CDR2 YSYEKL. The CDR3 is 14 residues long. The germline V and J ends were trimmed by 5 bases and 2 bases, with 12 bases remaining between them. CDR3 sequence (DNA): TGCGCCAGCAGCAGAGACAGCCAACAAGAGACCCAGTACTTC. Its protein is CASSRDSQQETQYF.

The chain recombines TRBV29-1 with TRBJ2-2; 10 bases are a match to TRBD1. Per the germline V gene, CDR1 is SQVTM and CDR2 is ANQGSEA. The J segment lost 1 base and the V segment lost 2 bases, leaving 7 bases of the junction unmatched. The CDR3 contains 17 residues. CDR3 in amino acids: CSVETLGQGKNTGELFF. For the CDR3, the DNA is TGCAGCGTTGAAACGCTGGGACAGGGGAAGAACACCGGGGAGCTGTTTTTT.

Only a few counts were recorded for this clone. This sequence joins TRBV5-6 and TRBJ1-6; the match to TRBD1 covers 10 bases. V was clipped by 4 bases and J by 9 bases; unmatched bases: 7. The germline gives CDR1 SGHDT, CDR2 YYEEEE. The CDR3 has 15 amino acids. The DNA of the CDR3 is TGTGCCAGCAGCGGGGACAGGGGTCGTCGTTCACCCCTCCACTTT. This codes for CASSGDRGRRSPLHF.

J is TRBJ1-4 and V is TRBV2; 8 bases agree with TRBD1. The germline CDR1 and CDR2 sequences are SNHLY and FYNNEI. The trim removed 10 bases at V and 7 bases at J, leaving 11 bases unmatched. The CDR3 is 14 residues long. The CDR3 nucleotides are TGTGCCACCGGAGACAGGGGAGGGAGTGAAAAACTGTTTTTT. Translation gives CATGDRGGSEKLFF.

The V and J genes are TRBV19 and TRBJ2-5, with TRBD2 matching 8 bases. The CDR3 spans 14 residues. The germline V gene encodes CDR1 LNHDA and CDR2 SQIVND (reference sequence). V lost 3 bases to trimming and J lost 1 base; unmatched junction nucleotides: 1. The CDR3 nucleotides are TGTGCCAGTAGTATTACTAGCGGCCAAGAGACCCAGTACTTC. Translated: CASSITSGQETQYF.

The V gene is TRBV10-3, the J gene TRBJ2-7, with D tentatively TRBD1 (6 bases). The CDR3 is 14 residues long. V lost 5 bases, J lost 1 base, and 12 bases lay in between. Germline V gene data show CDR1 as ENHRY and CDR2 as SYGVKD. CDR3 in amino acids: CAISPQGVSYEQYF. CDR3 DNA: TGTGCCATCAGTCCACAGGGAGTGTCCTACGAGCAGTACTTC.

V is TRBV11-3 and J is TRBJ1-3; unclear D gene. This CDR3 comprises 15 residues. CDR1 is SGHNT and CDR2 is YENEEA in the germline V gene. Trimming shortened V by 0 bases and J by 0 bases, and 6 bases separated the two germline ends. CDR3: CASSLDGSSGNTIYF. The CDR3 DNA follows: TGTGCCAGCAGCTTAGATGGCAGCTCTGGAAACACCATATATTTT. The full variable domain, rest sourced from reference TRBV11-3 and TRBJ1-3, is EAGVVQSPRYKIIEKKQPVAFWCNPISGHNTLYWYLQNLGQGPELLIRYENEEAVDDSQLPKDRFSAERLKGVDSTLKIQPAELGDSAVYLCASSLDGSSGNTIYFGEGSWLTVV.

The chain combines TRBV5-1 with TRBJ2-7, with TRBD2 matching 9 bases. V shed 4 bases and J 5 bases; nucleotides not matched to a gene: 13. The germline CDR1 and CDR2 sequences are SGHRS and YFSETQ. The CDR3 length is 16 residues. CDR3 nucleotides: TGCGCCAGCAGCCTGACCCTAGTAGCGGGAGCACACGAGCAGTACTTC. It is translated as CASSLTLVAGAHEQYF.

This clone was counted a single time. The chain carries TRBV9 and TRBJ1-3; 11 bases map to TRBD1. Germline V lookup: CDR1 SGDLS, CDR2 YYNGEE. The CDR3 contains 20 residues. The V gene end was trimmed by 0 bases and the J gene end by 0 bases; junction bases not matched to a gene: 11. The DNA for the CDR3 is TGTGCCAGCAGCGTAGGTTCGTGGGACAGGGGGATTAACTCTGGAAACACCATATATTTT. Translating gives CASSVGSWDRGINSGNTIYF. Using reference TRBV9 and TRBJ1-3 for the parts outside the CDR3, the full variable domain is DSGVTQTPKHLITATGQRVTLRCSPRSGDLSVYWYQQSLDQGLQFLIQYYNGEERAKGNILERFSAQQFPDLHSELNLSSLELGDSALYFCASSVGSWDRGINSGNTIYFGEGSWLTVV.

This rearrangement joins TRBV12-3 or TRBV12-4 to TRBJ1-5, with D hard to call. This CDR3 has 13 amino acids. Between the trimmed V and J ends, which lost 9 bases and 6 bases, there was a span of 15 bases. CDR3: CASKFGPVQPQHF. In DNA form, the CDR3 reads TGTGCCAGTAAGTTTGGTCCGGTTCAGCCCCAGCATTTT.

The chain uses TRBV10-3 and TRBJ1-5, with TRBD1 as a possible D gene (6 bases). Trimming cost V 11 bases and J 0 bases, with 17 bases left between them. CDR3 size: 15 residues. Looked up from germline, CDR1 is ENHRY and CDR2 is SYGVKD. CDR3 protein: CASSLNRDSNQPQHF. In nucleotides, the CDR3 is TGTGCCTCCTCCCTCAACAGGGATAGCAATCAGCCCCAGCATTTT.

The genes are TRBV2 and TRBJ2-3, with TRBD2 identical over 9 bases. Trimming at V came to 6 bases and at J to 0 bases, leaving 4 bases not matched to a gene. The V gene's germline CDR1 is SNHLY and CDR2 FYNNEI. The CDR3 has 15 residues. The CDR3 protein is CASSATSGSTDTQYF. The CDR3 DNA is TGTGCCAGCAGCGCTACTAGCGGGAGCACAGATACGCAGTATTTT.

The chain combines TRBV5-1 with TRBJ2-7, with D hard to call. The CDR3 has 12 amino acids. V lost 0 bases and J 6 bases, leaving 7 bases between the germline ends. Germline CDR1 and CDR2: SGHRS and YFSETQ. CDR3 region: CASSLGSSEQYF. The CDR3 region has the DNA TGCGCCAGCAGCTTGGGTTCTAGCGAGCAGTACTTC.

The genes are TRBV5-4 and TRBJ2-7; 9 bases are a match to TRBD2. The germline V gene encodes CDR1 SGHNT and CDR2 YYREEE (reference sequence). V shed 3 bases, J shed 0 bases, and the junction held 7 bases outside the gene matches. The CDR3 consists of 16 residues. The CDR3 DNA follows: TGTGCCAGCAGCTACCCGGGCGGGAGGGCCTCCTACGAGCAGTACTTC. It specifies CASSYPGGRASYEQYF.

This clone was recorded once. The chain uses TRBV15 and TRBJ2-3; D perhaps matches TRBD2 (5 bases). The CDR3 extends over 15 amino acids. Germline CDR1 reads LNHNV; CDR2 reads YYDKDF (reference sequence). The germline V and J ends were trimmed by 1 base and 4 bases, with 12 bases remaining between them. The CDR3 protein is CATSRVREWADTQYF. The DNA for the CDR3 is TGTGCCACCAGCAGAGTGAGGGAGTGGGCAGATACGCAGTATTTT.

The chain employs TRBV11-3 and TRBJ2-5; weak D call: TRBD2 (5 bases). Trimming took 3 bases from V and 5 from J, leaving 10 bases between them. The CDR3 is made up of 13 amino acids. The germline gives CDR1 SGHNT, CDR2 YENEEA. The CDR3 DNA reads TGTGCCAGCAGCTTCGGGGTAGAGGAGACCCAGTACTTC. Its translation is CASSFGVEETQYF.